Listed below are T cell receptor beta chains from one sample, sequenced in a study of blood T cell repertoires in COVID-19. Here immunoSEQ multiplex PCR was the method, and the copy in TCRdb shows in-frame clones only, minus some. The data contain 80,000 to 100,000 clones, over 80% of them singletons. The material sequenced was peripheral blood. These receptors originate from a human donor with active COVID-19. The donor label of this sample is uncertain. Each CDR3 is given with its conserved first and last residue. Each record gives: D gene, J gene, clone size, V gene, CDR3 protein, CDR3 DNA. D genes are given only for firm matches. Not every row has a clone size; where given, it reads once, few, many or a size class.

- | TRBJ1-1 | - | TRBV5-1 | CASSWLGSTEAFF | TGCGCCAGCAGCTGGCTAGGGAGCACTGAAGCTTTCTTT
- | TRBJ2-3 | - | TRBV4-1 | CASSQDFGGPGDTQYF | TGCGCCAGCAGCCAAGATTTTGGGGGCCCGGGGGATACGCAGTATTTT
- | TRBJ1-2 | - | TRBV7-2 | CASSSSVTNYGYTF | TGTGCCAGCAGCTCCTCCGTTACTAACTATGGCTACACCTTC
- | TRBJ1-3 | - | TRBV3-1/TRBV3-2 | CASSQVVSDTIYF | TGTGCCAGCAGCCAAGTCGTCAGTGACACCATATATTTT
TRBD1 | TRBJ1-5 | - | TRBV18 | CASSPSGQSSNQPQHF | TGTGCCAGCTCACCATCGGGACAGAGTAGCAATCAGCCCCAGCATTTT
- | TRBJ1-1 | - | TRBV6-4 | CASRETGMNTEAFF | TGTGCCAGCAGGGAGACAGGAATGAACACTGAAGCTTTCTTT
TRBD2 | TRBJ2-1 | few | TRBV9 | CASGGTSGYNEQFF | TGTGCCAGCGGGGGGACTAGCGGTTACAATGAGCAGTTCTTC
TRBD1 | TRBJ1-5 | once | TRBV5-1 | CASSLDRGGQPQHF | TGCGCCAGCAGCTTGGACAGGGGAGGACAGCCCCAGCATTTT
- | TRBJ2-7 | - | TRBV21-1 | CASSKKCPTEQYF | TGTGCCAGCAGCAAAAAGTGCCCTACGGAGCAGTACTTC
TRBD1 | TRBJ1-1 | - | TRBV12-5 | CASVYRGAMNTEAFF | TGTGCTAGTGTCTACAGGGGGGCTATGAACACTGAAGCTTTCTTT
TRBD2 | TRBJ2-3 | - | TRBV19 | CASSLGLAGGSDTQYF | TGTGCCAGTAGTTTGGGTCTAGCGGGGGGTTCAGATACGCAGTATTTT
TRBD1 | TRBJ1-2 | - | TRBV14 | CASSPRGQAGYTF | TGTGCCAGCAGCCCACGGGGACAGGCTGGCTACACCTTC
TRBD2 | TRBJ2-7 | - | TRBV6-5 | CASNPGLAGAEQYF | TGTGCCAGCAATCCCGGACTAGCGGGGGCCGAGCAGTACTTC
- | TRBJ1-1 | once | TRBV18 | CASSPGGEAFF | TGTGCCAGCTCACCAGGGGGCGAAGCTTTCTTT
- | TRBJ1-6 | - | TRBV18 | CASSPGTGVSSPLHF | TGTGCCAGCTCACCAGGCACGGGGGTAAGTTCACCCCTCCACTTT
- | TRBJ1-3 | - | TRBV11-2 | CASSLAAGAGNTIYF | TGTGCCAGCAGCTTAGCGGCGGGGGCCGGAAACACCATATATTTT
TRBD1 | TRBJ1-2 | - | TRBV5-1 | CASSLAPTGSNYGYTF | TGCGCCAGCAGCTTGGCCCCGACAGGGAGTAACTATGGCTACACCTTC
TRBD1 | TRBJ1-1 | - | TRBV29-1 | CSAHRDRGPEAFF | TGCAGCGCTCACCGGGACAGGGGCCCTGAAGCTTTCTTT
- | TRBJ2-3 | - | TRBV5-1 | CASSSLRRVEFTDTQYF | TGCGCCAGCAGCTCCCTAAGGAGGGTGGAGTTCACAGATACGCAGTATTTT
TRBD1 | TRBJ1-6 | - | TRBV13 | CASSRDRGFSPLHF | TGTGCCAGCAGTCGGGACAGGGGCTTTTCACCCCTCCACTTT
- | TRBJ1-6 | - | TRBV5-4 | CASSLRNSGSPLHF | TGTGCCAGCAGCTTAAGGAACTCGGGTTCACCCCTCCACTTT
- | TRBJ1-4 | - | TRBV10-3 | CAISETWTASTTNEKLFF | TGTGCCATCAGTGAGACTTGGACAGCGAGTACAACTAATGAAAAACTGTTTTTT
- | TRBJ2-3 | - | TRBV15 | CATSRGGGATDTQYF | TGTGCCACCAGCAGAGGTGGGGGGGCCACAGATACGCAGTATTTT
- | TRBJ1-5 | - | TRBV28 | CASSLAGHNQPQHF | TGTGCCAGCAGTCTGGCAGGGCACAATCAGCCCCAGCATTTT
- | TRBJ2-7 | - | TRBV11-2 | CASSRYGQTYEQYF | TGTGCCAGCAGCAGATATGGACAGACCTACGAGCAGTACTTC
TRBD2 | TRBJ2-3 | - | TRBV9 | CASSAAREEASTDTQYF | TGTGCCAGCAGCGCGGCCCGGGAGGAGGCTAGCACAGATACGCAGTATTTT
- | TRBJ2-7 | - | TRBV4-3 | CASSQTPGYEQYF | TGCGCCAGCAGCCAAACCCCGGGCTACGAGCAGTACTTC
- | TRBJ1-6 | - | TRBV6-2/TRBV6-3 | CASSYSMPGRGTVNSPLHF | TGTGCCAGCAGTTACTCGATGCCTGGGCGGGGTACAGTCAATTCACCCCTCCACTTT
TRBD2 | TRBJ2-5 | - | TRBV9 | CASSGWGGRETQYF | TGTGCCAGCAGCGGCTGGGGGGGTCGGGAGACCCAGTACTTC
TRBD1 | TRBJ2-1 | - | TRBV5-1 | CASKPTGASYNEQFF | TGCGCCAGCAAACCCACAGGGGCCTCCTACAATGAGCAGTTCTTC
TRBD2 | TRBJ2-2 | - | TRBV3-1/TRBV3-2 | CASSPRGGARTAGELFF | TGTGCCAGCAGCCCCCGCGGGGGGGCAAGAACGGCCGGGGAGCTGTTTTTT
- | TRBJ1-1 | - | TRBV6-5 | CASRESRGLNTEAFF | TGTGCCAGCAGGGAGTCGAGGGGGTTAAACACTGAAGCTTTCTTT
TRBD2 | TRBJ2-3 | - | TRBV11-2 | CASSWGLRTDTQYF | TGTGCCAGCAGCTGGGGACTAAGGACAGATACGCAGTATTTT
- | TRBJ2-2 | few | TRBV2 | CASRRFGNGELFF | TGTGCCAGCCGCAGGTTCGGCAACGGGGAGCTGTTTTTT
- | TRBJ2-3 | - | TRBV3-1/TRBV3-2 | CASSLSFGGERDTQYF | TGTGCCAGCAGCCTTAGCTTCGGTGGGGAGAGGGATACGCAGTATTTT
- | TRBJ2-3 | - | TRBV5-1 | CASSRRPADSTDTQYF | TGCGCCAGCAGCCGAAGGCCAGCGGATAGCACAGATACGCAGTATTTT
- | TRBJ1-6 | - | TRBV28 | CASREGRIYNSPLHF | TGTGCCAGCAGGGAGGGACGGATCTATAATTCACCCCTCCACTTT
- | TRBJ1-2 | - | TRBV5-4 | CASSQGVNYGYTF | TGTGCCAGCAGCCAAGGGGTGAACTATGGCTACACCTTC
TRBD1 | TRBJ1-2 | - | TRBV6-5 | CASSPGQGAGGYTF | TGTGCCAGCAGTCCCGGACAGGGGGCAGGTGGCTACACCTTC
- | TRBJ2-3 | - | TRBV10-3 | CAISDGGSTDTQYF | TGTGCCATCAGTGACGGCGGGAGCACAGATACGCAGTATTTT
- | TRBJ1-4 | - | TRBV6-1 | CASSEALRGSTNEKLFF | TGTGCCAGCAGTGAAGCGCTTCGGGGGTCTACTAATGAAAAACTGTTTTTT
TRBD1 | TRBJ1-1 | - | TRBV6-5 | CASSPQGAKGEAFF | TGTGCCAGCAGTCCACAGGGGGCCAAGGGAGAAGCTTTCTTT
TRBD1 | TRBJ2-7 | - | TRBV5-1 | CASSFSGTAYEQYF | TGCGCCAGCAGCTTTTCCGGGACAGCCTACGAGCAGTACTTC
- | TRBJ1-3 | - | TRBV4-2 | CASSQERVGQGRITSGNTIYF | TGTGCCAGCAGCCAAGAAAGGGTCGGGCAGGGCAGAATAACCTCTGGAAATACCATATATTTT
TRBD1 | TRBJ1-4 | - | TRBV6-5 | CASRTGMAEKLFF | TGTGCCAGCAGGACAGGGATGGCGGAAAAACTGTTTTTT